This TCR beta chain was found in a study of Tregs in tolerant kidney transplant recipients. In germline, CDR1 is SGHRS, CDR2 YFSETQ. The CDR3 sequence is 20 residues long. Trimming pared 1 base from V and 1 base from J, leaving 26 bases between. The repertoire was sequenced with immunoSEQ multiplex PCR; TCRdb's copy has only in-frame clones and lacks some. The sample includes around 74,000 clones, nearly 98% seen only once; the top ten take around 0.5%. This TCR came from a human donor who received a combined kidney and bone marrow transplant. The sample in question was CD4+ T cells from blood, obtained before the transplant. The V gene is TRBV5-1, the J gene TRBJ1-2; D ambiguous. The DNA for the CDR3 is TGCGCCAGCAGCTTGTCTTTGTTCGGTGCCGGGATCGCCTTTAACTATGGCTACACCTTC. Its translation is CASSLSLFGAGIAFNYGYTF.